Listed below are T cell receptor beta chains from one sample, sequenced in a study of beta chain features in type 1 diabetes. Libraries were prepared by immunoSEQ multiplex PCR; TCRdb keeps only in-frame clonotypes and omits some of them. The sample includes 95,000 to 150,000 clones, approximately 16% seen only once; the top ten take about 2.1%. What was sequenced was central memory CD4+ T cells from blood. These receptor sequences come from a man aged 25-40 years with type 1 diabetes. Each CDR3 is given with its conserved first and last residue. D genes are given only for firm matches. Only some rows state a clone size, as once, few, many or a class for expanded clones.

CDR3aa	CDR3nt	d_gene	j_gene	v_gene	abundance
CAWNRADNYGYTF	TGTGCCTGGAATCGGGCAGACAACTATGGCTACACCTTC	.	TRBJ1-2	TRBV30	.
CASSSRDQPQHF	TGTGCCAGCAGCTCTAGGGATCAGCCCCAGCATTTT	.	TRBJ1-5	TRBV5-6	.
CASMASGGNEQFF	TGCGCCAGCATGGCTAGCGGGGGAAATGAGCAGTTCTTC	TRBD2	TRBJ2-1	TRBV5-1	.
CASSPGPGAQYF	TGTGCCAGCAGTCCCGGCCCGGGGGCCCAGTACTTC	.	TRBJ2-5	TRBV7-2	many
CASSLVVADTGELFF	TGTGCCAGCTCACTCGTCGTGGCTGACACCGGGGAGCTGTTTTTT	.	TRBJ2-2	TRBV11-3	many
CASRGGSFNYGYTF	TGTGCCAGCAGAGGTGGCAGTTTCAACTATGGCTACACCTTC	.	TRBJ1-2	TRBV6-5	many
CSVRVTGFDQPQHF	TGCAGCGTCCGGGTCACGGGCTTCGATCAGCCCCAGCATTTT	.	TRBJ1-5	TRBV29-1	few
CASSLEGSTDTQYF	TGTGCCAGCAGCTTAGAGGGCAGCACAGATACGCAGTATTTT	.	TRBJ2-3	TRBV7-2	few
CASSPEAGADYGYTF	TGTGCCAGCAGTCCCGAAGCGGGGGCTGACTATGGCTACACCTTC	.	TRBJ1-2	TRBV7-6	.
CASSSIRTGGNTEAFF	TGTGCCAGCAGTTCTATAAGGACAGGAGGTAACACTGAAGCTTTCTTT	TRBD1	TRBJ1-1	TRBV6-5	few
CASSLDEQETQYF	TGTGCCAGCAGCTTGGACGAACAAGAGACCCAGTACTTC	.	TRBJ2-5	TRBV5-6	.
CASSQVHGQGYEQYF	TGCGCCAGCAGCCAAGTACATGGACAAGGGTACGAGCAGTACTTC	.	TRBJ2-7	TRBV4-3	few
CASSSGTAGTSKETQYF	TGCGCCAGCAGCTCGGGGACAGCCGGGACTAGCAAAGAGACCCAGTACTTC	TRBD2	TRBJ2-5	TRBV5-1	.
CATSRDRDEQFF	TGTGCCACCAGCAGAGATCGGGATGAGCAGTTCTTC	.	TRBJ2-1	TRBV15	.
CASSQPTGNNEQFF	TGTGCCAGCAGCCAGCCAACGGGTAACAATGAGCAGTTCTTC	.	TRBJ2-1	TRBV7-9	.
CASSSGTGNTEAFF	TGCGCCAGCAGTTCGGGGACAGGGAACACTGAAGCTTTCTTT	TRBD1	TRBJ1-1	TRBV5-1	few
CASSYLTDEQFF	TGTGCCAGCAGTTATCTGACCGATGAGCAGTTCTTC	.	TRBJ2-1	TRBV6-5	.
CASSLPGLAMGNEQFF	TGTGCCAGCAGCCTGCCGGGACTAGCGATGGGTAATGAGCAGTTCTTC	TRBD2	TRBJ2-1	TRBV14	few
CASSQAGGLGTQYF	TGTGCCAGCTCTCAAGCGGGGGGCCTGGGGACCCAGTACTTC	TRBD2	TRBJ2-5	TRBV27	few
CATSRADQGVAGELFF	TGTGCCACCAGCAGAGCAGATCAGGGGGTCGCCGGGGAGCTGTTTTTT	TRBD1	TRBJ2-2	TRBV15	.
CASSAGQKAFF	TGTGCCAGCAGTGCGGGTCAGAAAGCTTTCTTT	.	TRBJ1-1	TRBV2	few
CSVGDRGEEKLFF	TGCAGCGTTGGGGACAGGGGCGAGGAAAAACTGTTTTTT	TRBD1	TRBJ1-4	TRBV29-1	.
CSVGDRGNEKLFF	TGCAGCGTCGGGGACAGGGGTAACGAAAAACTGTTTTTT	TRBD1	TRBJ1-4	TRBV29-1	few
CASSQDWWDSSSGANVLTF	TGCGCCAGCAGCCAAGATTGGTGGGACAGTAGCTCTGGGGCCAACGTCCTGACTTTC	TRBD1	TRBJ2-6	TRBV4-3	few
CAWSVLPRRGYTF	TGTGCCTGGAGTGTACTTCCCCGCCGTGGCTACACCTTC	.	TRBJ1-2	TRBV30	many
CSAGTSNEQFF	TGCAGTGCTGGGACTAGCAATGAGCAGTTCTTC	TRBD2	TRBJ2-1	TRBV20-1	few
CASRPDPWGGYTF	TGTGCCAGCAGACCTGACCCGTGGGGTGGCTACACCTTC	.	TRBJ1-2	TRBV7-2	few
CSAISETQYF	TGCAGTGCTATCTCGGAGACCCAGTACTTC	.	TRBJ2-5	TRBV20-1	.
CASSVEGVTDTQYF	TGCGCCAGCAGCGTCGAAGGGGTCACAGATACGCAGTATTTT	.	TRBJ2-3	TRBV5-1	.
CASSPTPSGDSPLHF	TGTGCCAGCTCACCAACCCCATCGGGTGATTCACCCCTCCACTTT	.	TRBJ1-6	TRBV18	.
CASSLAAGASDTQYF	TGTGCCAGCAGCTTAGCAGCGGGGGCCTCAGATACGCAGTATTTT	TRBD2	TRBJ2-3	TRBV11-2	.
CASTGGYEQYF	TGTGCCAGCACGGGCGGATACGAGCAGTACTTC	.	TRBJ2-7	TRBV6-6	few
CASSVDAFDGYTF	TGTGCCAGCAGCGTAGACGCTTTTGATGGCTACACCTTC	.	TRBJ1-2	TRBV7-9	few
CASSVGTGSAYTF	TGTGCCAGCAGCGTAGGGACAGGGTCTGCCTACACCTTC	TRBD1	TRBJ1-2	TRBV9	.
CASSIRVGKQYF	TGTGCCAGTAGTATTCGAGTGGGAAAGCAGTACTTC	.	TRBJ2-7	TRBV19	few
CASRGRRMTDTQYF	TGTGCCAGCCGCGGACGCCGGATGACAGATACGCAGTATTTT	.	TRBJ2-3	TRBV28	.
CASSFTPTRSYEQYF	TGTGCCAGCAGCTTTACGCCAACTCGCTCCTACGAGCAGTACTTC	.	TRBJ2-7	TRBV7-6	few
CASSQVPGQGAYEQYF	TGCGCCAGCAGCCAGGTCCCGGGACAGGGGGCATACGAGCAGTACTTC	TRBD1	TRBJ2-7	TRBV4-3	.
CASSQAGAMGETQYF	TGTGCCAGCAGCCAGGCAGGGGCCATGGGGGAGACCCAGTACTTC	.	TRBJ2-5	TRBV7-6	many
CASIQGGGAGQETQYF	TGTGCCAGCATCCAGGGTGGGGGCGCGGGCCAAGAGACCCAGTACTTC	.	TRBJ2-5	TRBV6-6	.
CASSPRDRSYNEQFF	TGTGCCAGCAGCCCCCGGGACAGGTCCTACAATGAGCAGTTCTTC	TRBD1	TRBJ2-1	TRBV9	few
CSWGGTTDTQYF	TGCTCCTGGGGGGGTACCACAGATACGCAGTATTTT	TRBD2	TRBJ2-3	TRBV7-9	.
CASSLYNEQFF	TGTGCCAGTAGTCTTTACAATGAGCAGTTCTTC	.	TRBJ2-1	TRBV19	few
CASSTLAGGPLTQYF	TGTGCCAGCAGCACATTAGCGGGGGGGCCTTTGACCCAGTACTTC	TRBD2	TRBJ2-5	TRBV27	few
CASSKGRGYPTDTQYF	TGTGCCAGCAGCAAAGGCAGGGGGTACCCCACAGATACGCAGTATTTT	.	TRBJ2-3	TRBV21-1	.
CSVTRAGPEAFF	TGCAGCGTCACAAGGGCAGGGCCTGAAGCTTTCTTT	.	TRBJ1-1	TRBV29-1	.
CAWSTGTGKETQYF	TGTGCCTGGAGTACCGGGACAGGGAAAGAGACCCAGTACTTC	TRBD1	TRBJ2-5	TRBV30	.
CASSPALTGLELFF	TGTGCCAGCAGTCCCGCTTTGACAGGGTTGGAGCTGTTTTTT	TRBD1	TRBJ2-2	TRBV5-6	few
CASSGSGSNQPQHF	TGTGCCAGCAGTGGTTCTGGGAGCAATCAGCCCCAGCATTTT	.	TRBJ1-5	TRBV2	.
CAISDGRLNTEAFF	TGTGCCATCAGTGACGGCAGGCTTAACACTGAAGCTTTCTTT	.	TRBJ1-1	TRBV10-3	.
CASSGGLSGANVLTF	TGTGCCAGCAGCGGGGGCCTCTCTGGGGCCAACGTCCTGACTTTC	.	TRBJ2-6	TRBV2	.